This TCR beta chain was found in a study of cytomegalovirus exposure and HLA in healthy donors. V lost 10 bases, J lost 3 bases, and 10 bases lay in between. Looked up from germline, CDR1 is MDHEN and CDR2 is SYDVKM. This CDR3 has 12 residues. Study-wide results and limits: While the bulk of TCR sequences proved rare, some public TCRs turned up in many donors.

The PCR contained 60 Vbeta and 13 Jbeta primers. The assay was immunoSEQ multiplex PCR, and TCRdb's table has in-frame clones only and misses some. Of 150,000 to 200,000 clones in the sample, roughly 85% were seen once. Details on this clone: Antigen unknown.

Sequencing was carried out using PBMCs. The chain links TRBV28 to TRBJ2-1, with a possible D match to TRBD2 (6 bases). This clonotype was obtained from a woman between 18 and 29 years old in good health and CMV-seronegative. The CDR3 is CAIRGNYNEQFF. DNA of the CDR3: TGTGCCATCCGGGGGAACTACAATGAGCAGTTCTTC.